This T cell receptor (beta chain) was sequenced during a study of T cell repertoires in cytomegalovirus infection. Background on the study: CMV infection and matching HLA type were both indicated by public TCR beta signatures. Study results and limitations: Pooled public TCR beta family frequency picked out CMV carriers with the relevant HLA. In two of eight donors, the top clonotype was HLA-C-restricted CMV-specific.

This clonotype was detected only a few times. Antigen unknown. V shed 6 bases and J 1 base; nucleotides not matched to a gene: 4. This CDR3 contains 15 residues. The germline CDR1 and CDR2 sequences are MDHEN and SYDVKM. One entry per CDR3 protein results from TCRdb running MiXCR on the reads. The sample has approximately 730,000 distinct CDR3 sequences, around 32% seen once. This TCR came from a human donor in good health (CMV status not recorded). Some clones in this sample may be carry-over from other donors' samples. The sequencing used cultured PBMCs, collected from culture after CMV antigen stimulation. V is TRBV28 and J is TRBJ1-4; TRBD1 agrees at 8 bases. The CDR3 loop reads CASSGQGGTNEKLFF. The CDR3 nucleotides read TGTGCCAGCAGCGGACAGGGCGGAACTAATGAAAAACTGTTTTTT.